This TCR beta chain was recovered during a study of cytomegalovirus exposure and HLA in healthy donors. Regarding the study as a whole: Most TCR sequences were seen very rarely across donors, but some public TCRs occurred in many. Later, an analysis found that TCR clusters from the first cohort tended to co-occur in the roughly 130 validation repertoires. TCR beta chains numbering about 160 were designated cytomegalovirus-associated.

The method was immunoSEQ multiplex PCR; TCRdb's version includes in-frame clones alone and lacks a portion of them. The repertoire includes roughly 300,000 clones, about 90% of them detected once, and about 1% sits in the top ten. V was pared by 4 bases and J by 1 base, with 13 bases between. Germline CDR1 SGHRS, CDR2 YFSETQ. The CDR3 length is 15 residues. Of note for this clone: Antigen specificity is unknown.

The chain has TRBV5-1 and TRBJ2-3, with D perhaps TRBD1 (5 bases). The sequencing input was PBMCs. The receptor's source is a woman aged 30 to 39 in good health and CMV-seropositive. Written as DNA, the CDR3 is TGCGCCAGCAGCCGTTTCAGGGCCGGCACAGATACGCAGTATTTT. Translating it yields CASSRFRAGTDTQYF.